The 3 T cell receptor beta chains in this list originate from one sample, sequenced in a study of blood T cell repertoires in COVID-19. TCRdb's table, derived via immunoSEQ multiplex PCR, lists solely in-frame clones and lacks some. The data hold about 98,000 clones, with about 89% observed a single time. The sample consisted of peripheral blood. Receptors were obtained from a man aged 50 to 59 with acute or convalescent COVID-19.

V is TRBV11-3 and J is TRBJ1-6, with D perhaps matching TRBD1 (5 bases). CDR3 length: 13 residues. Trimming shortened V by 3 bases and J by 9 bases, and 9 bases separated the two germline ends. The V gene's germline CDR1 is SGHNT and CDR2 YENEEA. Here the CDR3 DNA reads TGTGCCAGCAGCTTGGACACTATTTCACCCCTCCACTTT. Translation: CASSLDTISPLHF.

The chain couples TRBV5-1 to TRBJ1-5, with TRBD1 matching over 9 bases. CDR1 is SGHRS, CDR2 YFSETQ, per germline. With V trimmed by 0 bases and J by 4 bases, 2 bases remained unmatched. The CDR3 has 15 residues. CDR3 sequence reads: CASSLEGTGNQPQHF. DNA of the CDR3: TGCGCCAGCAGCTTGGAGGGGACAGGGAATCAGCCCCAGCATTTT.

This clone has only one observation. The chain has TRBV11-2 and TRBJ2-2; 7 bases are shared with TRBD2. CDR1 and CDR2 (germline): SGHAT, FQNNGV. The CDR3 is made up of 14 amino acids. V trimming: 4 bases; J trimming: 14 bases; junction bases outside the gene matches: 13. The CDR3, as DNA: TGTGCCAGCAGCTCGTTCCAAGGACTAGAAAATCTGTTTTTT. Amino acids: CASSSFQGLENLFF.